This T cell receptor (beta chain) was captured in a study of beta chain features in type 1 diabetes. As for the study in general: Patients were similar to healthy donors in age and gender (as well as in cell yields). Cells sorted and examined across all samples totaled more than 90,000,000.

Isolated RNA was reverse transcribed in full, so expressed TCRB transcripts were sequenced. The repertoire was sequenced with immunoSEQ multiplex PCR; TCRdb's copy has only in-frame clones and lacks some. Among over 150,000 clones listed, around 7.9% were seen once. Study observations and caveats: Among all four CD4+ subsets, Type 1 diabetes patients had TCRB CDR3s that were moderately but significantly shorter. Healthy donors had naive, central memory and Treg TCRB repertoires that appeared less similar than those seen among patients.

As regards this clone: What it binds is not known.

Researchers reported sorting CD4+ naive, central memory, regulatory and stem cell-like memory cells via CD45RO/CCR7/CD25/CD127/CD95/CD27. The CDR3 totals 18 residues. V lost 3 bases to trimming and J lost 2 bases, with 22 bases between them. Germline V lookup: CDR1 SEHNR, CDR2 FQNEAQ (reference sequence). Sequences were obtained from central memory CD4+ T cells from blood. V usage is TRBV7-9 and J usage is TRBJ1-2; D is perhaps TRBD1 (5 bases). This clonotype was obtained from a young man with type 1 diabetes. The CDR3 is CASSFIRVGEGRNYGYTF. The CDR3 nucleotides are TGTGCCAGCAGCTTCATTCGGGTAGGGGAAGGGAGGAACTATGGCTACACCTTC.